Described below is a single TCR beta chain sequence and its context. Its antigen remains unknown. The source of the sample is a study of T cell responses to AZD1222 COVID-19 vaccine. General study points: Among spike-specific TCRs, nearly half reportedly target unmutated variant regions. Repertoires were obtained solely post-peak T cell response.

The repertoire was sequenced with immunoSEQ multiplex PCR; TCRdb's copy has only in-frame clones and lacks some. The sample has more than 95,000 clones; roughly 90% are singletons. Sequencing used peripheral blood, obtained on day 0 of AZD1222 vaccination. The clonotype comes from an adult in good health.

This chain's CDR3 is CASDGDTGELFF. The CDR3 coding sequence is TGTGCCAGCGACGGGGACACCGGGGAGCTGTTTTTT. The chain employs TRBV25-1 and TRBJ2-2, with a tentative D call TRBD2 (5 bases). Trimming left V 8 bases short and J 3 bases short, with 7 bases between. The germline CDR1 and CDR2 sequences are MGHDK and SYGVNS. The CDR3 contains 12 residues.